These T cell receptor beta chains were read from a single sample in a study of blood T cell repertoires in COVID-19. The table came from immunoSEQ multiplex PCR; TCRdb's copy has only in-frame clones and leaves some out. Seen here are 150,000 to 200,000 clones, around 87% observed once, and the top ten hold 0.99%. Sequenced: peripheral blood. Receptor source: a man younger than 30 with acute or convalescent COVID-19. The CDR3 runs from the conserved cysteine through the conserved F or W. A D gene is named only where the DNA matches it firmly. Not all rows give a size; the values are once, few, many and, for expanded clones, a class.

>TRBJ2-5|-|TRBV19|-
CASSTDTQETQYF
TGTGCCAGTAGTACCGACACCCAAGAGACCCAGTACTTC
>TRBJ2-3|-|TRBV3-1/TRBV3-2|-
CASSQEGLPRDTQYF
TGTGCCAGCAGCCAAGAGGGGCTACCCAGAGATACGCAGTATTTT
>TRBJ1-2|-|TRBV9|-
CASSVQDKAPYGYTF
TGTGCCAGCAGCGTCCAAGACAAGGCCCCGTATGGCTACACCTTC
>TRBJ2-1|-|TRBV10-1|TRBD1
CASSESRGQKGEQFF
TGCGCCAGCAGTGAGTCCAGGGGGCAAAAAGGCGAGCAGTTCTTC
>TRBJ1-5|-|TRBV5-1|-
CASSSGGDQPQHF
TGCGCCAGCAGCTCGGGGGGCGATCAGCCCCAGCATTTT
>TRBJ1-6|-|TRBV5-6|TRBD1
CASSARTGNNSPLHF
TGTGCCAGCAGCGCCCGGACAGGGAATAATTCACCCCTCCACTTT
>TRBJ2-1|-|TRBV18|-
CASSPRPGAGEQFF
TGTGCCAGCTCACCACGTCCTGGGGCTGGAGAGCAGTTCTTC
>TRBJ2-4|-|TRBV6-5|TRBD1
CAVNRQGRDIQYF
TGTGCAGTAAATCGACAGGGACGGGACATTCAGTACTTC
>TRBJ1-2|once|TRBV10-2|-
CASSGQNLGYTF
TGCGCCAGCAGTGGCCAGAACCTTGGCTACACCTTC
>TRBJ1-4|-|TRBV2|TRBD1
CASSETGGWEKLFF
TGTGCCAGCAGTGAAACAGGGGGCTGGGAAAAACTGTTTTTT
>TRBJ2-7|-|TRBV30|TRBD2
CAWSVDGGYEQYF
TGTGCCTGGAGTGTGGACGGGGGGTACGAGCAGTACTTC
>TRBJ2-2|-|TRBV28|-
CASSLIQFGGTGELFF
TGTGCCAGCAGTTTGATCCAGTTCGGGGGCACCGGGGAGCTGTTTTTT
>TRBJ1-2|-|TRBV4-1|-
CASSQPGTSVYGYTF
TGCGCCAGCAGCCAACCCGGGACATCCGTCTATGGCTACACCTTC
>TRBJ2-3|-|TRBV4-2|-
CASSQGGGLRDTQYF
TGTGCCAGCAGCCAAGGGGGGGGGCTCAGAGATACGCAGTATTTT
>TRBJ2-2|-|TRBV7-6|-
CASSYSGAGELFF
TGTGCCAGCAGCTATTCGGGGGCCGGGGAGCTGTTTTTT
>TRBJ2-5|-|TRBV18|TRBD1
CASSPETGHQETQYF
TGTGCCAGCTCACCCGAGACAGGGCACCAAGAGACCCAGTACTTC
>TRBJ1-2|-|TRBV2|-
CASSELRGGYTF
TGTGCCAGCAGTGAATTAAGAGGTGGCTACACCTTC
>TRBJ1-1|-|TRBV7-9|-
CASSLGYGANTEAFF
TGTGCCAGCAGCTTAGGTTACGGAGCGAACACTGAAGCTTTCTTT
>TRBJ1-1|-|TRBV19|TRBD1
CASSKVQGRSTEAFF
TGTGCCAGTAGTAAGGTACAGGGGAGGAGCACTGAAGCTTTCTTT
>TRBJ1-3|-|TRBV6-5|-
CASSRQDSGNTIYF
TGTGCCAGCAGTCGACAGGACTCTGGAAACACCATATATTTT
>TRBJ1-5|-|TRBV2|TRBD1
CASTGTGAQPQHF
TGTGCCAGCACCGGGACAGGGGCTCAGCCCCAGCATTTT
>TRBJ1-1|-|TRBV7-9|-
CASTFTGNLNTEAFF
TGTGCCAGCACTTTTACCGGGAACCTGAACACTGAAGCTTTCTTT
>TRBJ1-1|-|TRBV19|-
CASSLREGRGTEAFF
TGTGCCAGTAGTCTCAGGGAGGGGCGTGGTACTGAAGCTTTCTTT
>TRBJ1-3|-|TRBV4-1|TRBD1
CASSHEYRQGRPGNTIYF
TGCGCCAGCAGCCACGAATATCGACAGGGGCGGCCTGGAAACACCATATATTTT